Following are 21 T cell receptor beta chains from one sample sequenced in a study of vaccination effects on CD4 cells after COVID-19. Sequencing in the ViraFEST assay came after antigen-specific CD4+ T cells had been expanded with viral peptide pools, which were used to stimulate PBMC. It was after around 10 days of culture that CD4+ T cells were isolated. Repertoires were generated with immunoSEQ multiplex PCR, while TCRdb's copy carries only in-frame clones and drops some. The sample includes tens of thousands of clones, 70% to 80% seen only once; the top ten take less than 20%. No antigen is known for these receptors. Sequenced material: CD4+ T cells from PBMCs cultured with HCoV-229E spike peptides, taken before COVID-19 vaccination. The receptors were sampled from a human donor who received a COVID-19 vaccine.

The gene calls are TRBV27 and TRBJ1-2; possible D gene TRBD1, 5 bases. The CDR3 is 14 amino acids. Germline V CDR1 and CDR2: MNHEY, SMNVEV (reference sequence). V lost 4 bases to trimming and J lost 2 bases, with 11 bases between them. CDR3 residues: CASSWGLGNYGYTF. CDR3 coding DNA: TGTGCCAGCAGTTGGGGGTTGGGGAACTATGGCTACACCTTC.

This clone has just a few counts. This sequence joins TRBV6-1 and TRBJ2-1; possible D gene TRBD1, 6 bases. The CDR3 length is 12 residues. The germline V and J ends were trimmed by 3 bases and 6 bases, with 6 bases remaining between them. Germline-derived CDR1 and CDR2 are MNHNS and SASEGT. The CDR3 loop reads CASSDRGNEQFF. The CDR3 region has the DNA TGTGCCAGCAGTGACAGGGGCAATGAGCAGTTCTTC.

V and J are TRBV6-5 and TRBJ1-1, with TRBD1 identical over 9 bases. The CDR3 extends over 14 amino acids. The V segment lost 5 bases and the J segment 1 base; nucleotides outside the gene matches: 2. CDR1 MNHEY and CDR2 SVGAGI come from the germline V gene. CDR3 sequence: CASSRGQGNTEAFF. The CDR3, as DNA: TGTGCCAGCAGTCGGGGACAGGGGAACACTGAAGCTTTCTTT.

This clone was recorded a few times. This chain joins TRBV6-5 and TRBJ1-1, with TRBD1 matching 10 bases. This CDR3 spans 14 amino acids. Germline CDR1 reads MNHEY; CDR2 reads SVGAGI. Trimming took 8 bases from V and 3 from J; bases not matched to a gene: 6. The CDR3 spells CASVDRGLDTEAFF. For the CDR3, the DNA is TGTGCCAGCGTAGACAGGGGGCTGGACACTGAAGCTTTCTTT.

The V and J genes are TRBV6-6 and TRBJ1-1; TRBD1 agrees at 8 bases. From germline, CDR1 is MNHNY and CDR2 SVGAGI (reference sequence). The CDR3 spans 14 residues. The junction had 7 bases not matched to a gene; V was cut back by 5 bases and J by 5 bases. The CDR3 bases are TGTGCCAGCAGTCCGACAGGGGCGCGTACTGAAGCTTTCTTT. It encodes CASSPTGARTEAFF.

The chain recombines TRBV5-1 with TRBJ2-5; TRBD2 matches at 10 bases. The CDR3 sequence is 17 residues long. The V gene's germline CDR1 is SGHRS and CDR2 YFSETQ. V shed 2 bases and J 0 bases; nucleotides not matched to a gene: 7. The DNA for the CDR3 is TGCGCCAGCAGCTTAAACCCGACTAGCGGGTACCAAGAGACCCAGTACTTC. Translation: CASSLNPTSGYQETQYF.

This clone has more than one count but fewer than ten. The gene calls are TRBV7-2 and TRBJ2-7; D gene uncertain. Deletions cut 5 bases from V and 0 bases from J, with 14 bases between. CDR3 length: 15 residues. Looked up from germline, CDR1 is SGHTA and CDR2 is FQGNSA. This CDR3 reads CASSQGPSSSYEQYF. CDR3 nucleotide sequence: TGTGCCAGCAGCCAAGGACCGTCGAGCTCCTACGAGCAGTACTTC. The full variable domain, completed using reference TRBV7-2 and TRBJ2-7, is GAGVSQSPSNKVTEKGKDVELRCDPISGHTALYWYRQSLGQGLEFLIYFQGNSAPDKSGLPSDRFSAERTGGSVSTLTIQRTQQEDSAVYLCASSQGPSSSYEQYFGPGTRLTVT.

In this sample, this clone turned up a few times. V and J are TRBV6-6 and TRBJ1-5; a possible D gene is TRBD1 (5 bases). Trimming shortened V by 5 bases and J by 3 bases, and 11 bases separated the two germline ends. Germline V CDR1 and CDR2: MNHNY, SVGAGI (reference sequence). The CDR3 covers 14 residues. CDR3 sequence (DNA): TGTGCCAGCAGTAAACAGGAAATCAATCAGCCCCAGCATTTT. Protein sequence: CASSKQEINQPQHF.

V gene TRBV6-5 combines with J gene TRBJ1-5, with D perhaps TRBD1 (6 bases). V was shortened by 4 bases and J by 2 bases, with 12 bases between the two germline ends. This CDR3 contains 15 residues. CDR1 is MNHEY, CDR2 SVGAGI, per germline. The CDR3 sequence: CASSLERQGNQPQHF. CDR3 bases: TGTGCCAGCAGTTTGGAAAGACAGGGCAATCAGCCCCAGCATTTT.

This clone turned up a few times. V usage is TRBV27 and J usage is TRBJ2-7; D is perhaps TRBD1 (6 bases). Germline V gene data show CDR1 as MNHEY and CDR2 as SMNVEV (reference sequence). The CDR3 runs 13 residues. V was pared by 6 bases and J by 4 bases, with 13 bases between. The CDR3 nucleotides are TGTGCCAGCAGAACCTTTGGACAGTACGAGCAGTACTTC. Residues: CASRTFGQYEQYF.

V and J are TRBV19 and TRBJ1-4, with D possibly TRBD1 on 6 matching bases. Germline V CDR1 and CDR2: LNHDA, SQIVND (reference sequence). The germline V and J ends were trimmed by 6 bases and 3 bases, with 17 bases remaining between them. This CDR3 region has 16 residues. CDR3 nucleotide sequence: TGTGCCAGTAGCCGAACCCCACAGGGTTCTAATGAAAAACTGTTTTTT. Protein: CASSRTPQGSNEKLFF.

The chain combines TRBV12-5 with TRBJ1-1; D remains unclear. The germline V gene encodes CDR1 LGHNT and CDR2 FRNRAP. Trimming pared 1 base from V and 10 bases from J, leaving 16 bases between. The CDR3 is made up of 14 amino acids. The CDR3 DNA is TGTGCTAGTGGTTTGGCCGTTAATTTGGCTGGAGCTTTCTTT. Protein: CASGLAVNLAGAFF.

The rearrangement uses TRBV6-5 and TRBJ2-1; TRBD1 matches at 10 bases. The CDR3 loop spans 14 amino acids. V lost 5 bases, J lost 7 bases, and 5 bases stayed unmatched. Per the germline V gene, CDR1 is MNHEY and CDR2 is SVGAGI. CDR3 sequence reads: CASSPWDRGNEQFF. The DNA for the CDR3 is TGTGCCAGCAGTCCATGGGACAGGGGAAATGAGCAGTTCTTC.

This clone was recorded a few times. The rearrangement joins TRBV3-1 (or the pseudogene TRBV3-2) to TRBJ2-3; D not certain. The germline V and J ends were trimmed by 1 base and 8 bases, with 4 bases remaining between them. The CDR3 totals 11 residues. Germline CDR1 reads LGHDT; CDR2 reads YNNKEL (reference sequence). The CDR3 nucleotides read TGTGCCAGCAGCCAAGTCGGTACGCAGTATTTT. Its protein is CASSQVGTQYF.

The V call is TRBV6-5, the J call TRBJ1-2; D uncertain. Trimming shortened V by 6 bases and J by 3 bases, and 14 bases separated the two germline ends. Germline V gives CDR1 MNHEY, CDR2 SVGAGI. The CDR3 extends over 14 amino acids. The CDR3 reads CASSKGADHYGYTF. The CDR3 nucleotides are TGTGCCAGCAGCAAGGGTGCGGACCACTATGGCTACACCTTC.

The chain joins TRBV11-1 to TRBJ1-1; D unresolved. Germline-derived CDR1 and CDR2 are SGHAT and FQDESV (reference sequence). The V end lost 2 bases, the J end lost 4 bases, and 8 bases lay between the germline ends. CDR3 length equals 13 residues. CDR3 DNA sequence: TGTGCCAGCAGCTTACAGCAGCTCACTGAAGCTTTCTTT. This gives the protein CASSLQQLTEAFF.

The J gene is TRBJ1-1, the V gene TRBV10-3, with TRBD1 matching 8 bases. The CDR3 spans 13 residues. Germline CDR1 ENHRY, CDR2 SYGVKD. V gave up 3 bases and J gave up 7 bases; unmatched junction bases: 4. The CDR3 sequence: CAISDAGTGEAFF. DNA for the CDR3: TGTGCCATCAGTGACGCGGGGACAGGTGAAGCTTTCTTT.

This clone was seen more than once but under ten times. The chain links TRBV12-3 or TRBV12-4 to TRBJ2-2; D is unclear. The V and J ends lost 5 bases and 8 bases respectively, with 9 bases between them. The CDR3 length is 12 residues. The CDR3 bases are TGTGCCAGCAGTCACCAGGTGGGGGAGCTGTTTTTT. As protein: CASSHQVGELFF.

V usage is TRBV30 and J usage is TRBJ1-2; 7 nucleotides match TRBD1. CDR1 and CDR2 (germline): GTSNPN, SVGIG (reference sequence). This CDR3 spans 14 amino acids. Trimming took 2 bases from V and 5 from J; bases not matched to a gene: 8. The CDR3 DNA is TGTGCCTGGAGTCCAACCGGGACAGCATATGGCTACACCTTC. Residues: CAWSPTGTAYGYTF.

This clone appeared a single time. The genes are TRBV29-1 and TRBJ2-2; D tentatively fits TRBD1 or TRBD2 (6 bases each). Trimming removed 4 bases at V and 6 bases at J, with 18 bases between. This CDR3 spans 15 amino acids. The germline CDR1 and CDR2 sequences are SQVTM and ANQGSEA. CDR3 amino acids: CSVARTAGGSGELFF. The CDR3 DNA sequence: TGCAGCGTTGCCCGGACAGCAGGAGGGTCCGGGGAGCTGTTTTTT.

The J gene is TRBJ2-2, the V gene TRBV11-2, with 10 bases identical to TRBD2. V was pared by 5 bases and J by 4 bases, with 10 bases of the junction left unmatched. CDR1 and CDR2 (germline): SGHAT, FQNNGV. This CDR3 comprises 17 residues. The CDR3 spells CASSRELSGRRTGELFF. Written as DNA, the CDR3 is TGTGCCAGCAGCCGAGAACTTAGCGGGAGGCGCACCGGGGAGCTGTTTTTT.